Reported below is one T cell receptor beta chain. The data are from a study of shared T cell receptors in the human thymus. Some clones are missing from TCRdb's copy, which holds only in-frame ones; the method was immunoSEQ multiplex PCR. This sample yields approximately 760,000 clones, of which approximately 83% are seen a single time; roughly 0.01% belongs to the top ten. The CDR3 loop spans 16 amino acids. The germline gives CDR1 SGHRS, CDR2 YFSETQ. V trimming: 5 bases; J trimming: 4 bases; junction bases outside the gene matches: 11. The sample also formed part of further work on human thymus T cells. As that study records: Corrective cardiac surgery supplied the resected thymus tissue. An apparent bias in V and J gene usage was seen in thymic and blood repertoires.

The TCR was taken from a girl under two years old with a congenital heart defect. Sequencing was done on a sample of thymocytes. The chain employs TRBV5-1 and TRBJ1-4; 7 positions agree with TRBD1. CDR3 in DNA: TGCGCCAGCAGGGCGACAGGGAGCTCCTTTAATGAAAAACTGTTTTTT. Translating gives CASRATGSSFNEKLFF.